In its sample, the clone carrying this T cell receptor beta chain was seen once. These data originate in a study of shared T cell receptors in the human thymus. The germline V gene has CDR1 LNHDA and CDR2 SQIVND (reference sequence). With 4 bases removed from V and 9 bases from J, the gap between germline ends came to 10 bases. The CDR3 covers 13 residues. TCRdb's table, derived via immunoSEQ multiplex PCR, lists solely in-frame clones and lacks some. The repertoire has about 710,000 clones, about 90% of them found once; the top ten carry 0.0094%. In addition, the sample was reused for a study of human thymus T cells. This second study notes: The donor group consisted of healthy Finnish infants who were having corrective surgery for congenital heart defects. Both thymic and peripheral blood repertoires showed apparently biased V and J usage. Unrelated individuals reportedly shared highly overlapping thymic TCR repertoires.

The sequenced material came from thymocytes. The sequence came from a boy under two years old with a congenital heart defect. V is TRBV19 and J is TRBJ1-6; possibly TRBD1 for D (6 bases). The DNA of the CDR3 is TGTGCCAGTAGTAAACCAGGGGTTTCACCCCTCCACTTT. This sequence encodes CASSKPGVSPLHF.